Sequencing of this TCR beta chain was carried out in a study of T cell responses to AZD1222 COVID-19 vaccine. Study-level results: A mostly white British donor set with more females was recruited, and clonal diversity was possibly underestimated.

Clones were sequenced by immunoSEQ multiplex PCR, and TCRdb holds only the in-frame ones, with some missing. The sample has roughly 180,000 clones, approximately 87% seen once. As to this clone: Its antigen is currently unknown.

The sequenced sample was peripheral blood, obtained on day 0 of MenACWY control vaccination. This receptor was taken from an adult in good health.

The CDR3 region is CASSLFGSGGAYNEQFF. CDR3 nucleotide sequence: TGTGCCAGCAGCTTATTTGGTAGCGGGGGGGCCTACAATGAGCAGTTCTTC. V is TRBV13 and J is TRBJ2-1; 11 bases fit TRBD2. The CDR3 is 17 residues long. Germline CDR1 and CDR2: PRHDT and FYEKMQ (reference sequence). J was trimmed by 2 bases and V by 2 bases; bases with no gene match: 5.